One T cell receptor beta chain is described in this entry. Its cognate antigen is unknown. The sample originates from a study of T cell responses to AZD1222 COVID-19 vaccine. The analysis combined second doses at about 4 or about 12 weeks. The V end was cut by 0 bases, the J end by 1 base, with 7 bases between. Germline CDR1 and CDR2: SGHRS and YFSETQ. The CDR3 contains 14 residues. Study-wide results and caveats: Spike was spanned by vaccine-associated CD4 TCRs, which were dominant at 160-218 and 743-854. White British ancestry dominated among donors, who included more females, and clonal diversity was possibly underestimated.

Sequenced by immunoSEQ multiplex PCR; TCRdb stores in-frame clones only, minus some. The data hold some 150,000 clones, with just over 85% observed a single time. The sample in question was peripheral blood, obtained 28 days after the second AZD1222 dose. This chain links TRBV5-1 with TRBJ2-5; unclear D gene. The sequence derives from an adult who received the AZD1222 COVID-19 vaccine. The CDR3 loop is CASSLDPGQETQYF. The CDR3 coding sequence is TGCGCCAGCAGCTTGGATCCGGGCCAAGAGACCCAGTACTTC.